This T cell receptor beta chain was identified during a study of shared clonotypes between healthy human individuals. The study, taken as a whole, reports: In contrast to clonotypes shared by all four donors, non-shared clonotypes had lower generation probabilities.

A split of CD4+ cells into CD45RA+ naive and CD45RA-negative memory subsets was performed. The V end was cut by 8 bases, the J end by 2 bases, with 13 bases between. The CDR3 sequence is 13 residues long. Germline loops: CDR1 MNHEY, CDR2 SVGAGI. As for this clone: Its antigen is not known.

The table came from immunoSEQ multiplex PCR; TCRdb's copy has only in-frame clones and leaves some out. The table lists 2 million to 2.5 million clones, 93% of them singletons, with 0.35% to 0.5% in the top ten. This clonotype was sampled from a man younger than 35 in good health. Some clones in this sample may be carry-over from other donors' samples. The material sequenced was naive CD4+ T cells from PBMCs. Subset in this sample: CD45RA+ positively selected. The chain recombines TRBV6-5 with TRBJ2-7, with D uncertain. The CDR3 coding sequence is TGTGCCAGCGGTCTCGGTTATCCCTACGAGCAGTACTTC. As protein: CASGLGYPYEQYF.